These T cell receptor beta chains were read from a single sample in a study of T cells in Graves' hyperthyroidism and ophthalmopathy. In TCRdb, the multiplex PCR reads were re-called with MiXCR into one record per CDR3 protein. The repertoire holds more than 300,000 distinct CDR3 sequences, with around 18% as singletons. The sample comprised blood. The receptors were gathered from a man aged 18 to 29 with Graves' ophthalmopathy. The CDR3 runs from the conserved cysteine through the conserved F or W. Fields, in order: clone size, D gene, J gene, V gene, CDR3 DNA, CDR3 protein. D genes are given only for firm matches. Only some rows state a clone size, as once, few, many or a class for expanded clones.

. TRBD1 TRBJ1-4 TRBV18 TGTGCCAGCTCCCCCTCCCGGACAGGGGGTGAAAAACTGTTTTTT CASSPSRTGGEKLFF
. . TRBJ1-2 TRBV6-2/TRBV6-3 TGTGCCAGCAGTTACTCGATAGTCACTGGGTGGTCCGGCTACACCTTC CASSYSIVTGWSGYTF
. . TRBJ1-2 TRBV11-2 TGTGCCAGCAGTGAAGGAGGCCCGAGCTATGGCTACACCTTC CASSEGGPSYGYTF
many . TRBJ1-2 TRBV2 TGTGCCAGCAGTGAATCGGGCAAGACTGAATCTAACTATGGCTACACCTTC CASSESGKTESNYGYTF
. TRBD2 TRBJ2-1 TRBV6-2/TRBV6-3 TGTGCCAGCAGGCCGGGGGGGCGCGATGAGCAGTTCTTC CASRPGGRDEQFF
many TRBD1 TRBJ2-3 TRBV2 TGTGCCAGCAGGAGGGACAGACCCAGCACAGATACGCAGTATTTT CASRRDRPSTDTQYF
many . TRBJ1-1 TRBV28 TGTGCCAGCAGTCCCTCCGGCACAACAAGAGCTTTCTTT CASSPSGTTRAFF
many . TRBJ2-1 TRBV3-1 TGTGCCAGCAGCCAAGTCGACGGGAGAGCGCAGTTCTTC CASSQVDGRAQFF
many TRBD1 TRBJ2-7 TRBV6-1 TGTGCCAGCAGTGACTCGGGACAGCACTACGAGCAGTACTTC CASSDSGQHYEQYF
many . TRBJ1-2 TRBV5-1 TGCGCCAGCAGCTTCCAGCATGGAGTGTACACCTTC CASSFQHGVYTF
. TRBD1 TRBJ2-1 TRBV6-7 TGTGCCAGTCCCCGGGACAGACACAGCAATGAGCAGTTCTTC CASPRDRHSNEQFF
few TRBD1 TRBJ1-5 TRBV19 TGTGCCAGTGGGGACAGGGTCAATCAGCCCCAGCATTTT CASGDRVNQPQHF
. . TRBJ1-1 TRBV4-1 TGCGCCAGCAGCCAAGATTGGGTGACTGAAGCTTTCTTT CASSQDWVTEAFF
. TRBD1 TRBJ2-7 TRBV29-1 TGCAGCGTTGAAGGGGGGACAGGCAGCTCCTACGAGCAGTACTTC CSVEGGTGSSYEQYF
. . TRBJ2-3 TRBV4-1 TGCGCCAGCAGCCAAGATTTCGTGGGTGGCACAGATACGCAGTATTTT CASSQDFVGGTDTQYF
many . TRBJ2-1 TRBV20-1 TGCAGTGCTAGAAACTATGAGCAGTTCTTC CSARNYEQFF
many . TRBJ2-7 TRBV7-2 TGTGCCAGCAGCCCCTCCGACTCATTCTCCTACGAGCAGTACTTC CASSPSDSFSYEQYF
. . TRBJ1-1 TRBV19 TGTGCCAGTAGTAGGGTGTTGGATGGCACTGAAGCTTTCTTT CASSRVLDGTEAFF
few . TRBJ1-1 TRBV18 TGTGCCAGCTCACCAGCGGGGGTATTTGGCCCTGAAGCTTTCTTT CASSPAGVFGPEAFF
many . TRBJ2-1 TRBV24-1 TGTGCCACCAGTGCGACGGCTACCCCATACAATGAGCAGTTCTTC CATSATATPYNEQFF
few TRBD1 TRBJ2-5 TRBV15 TGTGCCACCAGCAGAGAGACAGGGGGCTCAGAGACCCAGTACTTC CATSRETGGSETQYF
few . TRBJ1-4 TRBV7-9 TGTGCCAGCAGCCAGACCAGGGACCCGAATGAAAAACTGTTTTTT CASSQTRDPNEKLFF
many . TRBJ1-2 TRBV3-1 TGTGCCAGCAGCCGGACATTAGCTAACTATGGCTACACCTTC CASSRTLANYGYTF
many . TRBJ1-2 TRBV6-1 TGTGCCAGCAGTGAAGGGCAGGGGATACCCTATGGCTACACCTTC CASSEGQGIPYGYTF
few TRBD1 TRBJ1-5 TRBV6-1 TGTGCCAGCAGTTTGGACAGGGGGCCCTATAGCAATCAGCCCCAGCATTTT CASSLDRGPYSNQPQHF
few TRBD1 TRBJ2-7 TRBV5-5 TGTGCCAGCAGCAGTTTAACAGGGGGCCTCGAGCAGTACTTC CASSSLTGGLEQYF
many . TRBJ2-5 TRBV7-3 TGTGCCAGCAGCTCGCATCGGGAAGAGACCCAGTACTTC CASSSHREETQYF
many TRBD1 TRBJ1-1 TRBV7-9 TGTGCCAGCAGCATGACAGGGGTGAACACTGAAGCTTTCTTT CASSMTGVNTEAFF
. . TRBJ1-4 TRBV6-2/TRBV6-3 TGTGCCACGCGTTTGGGGGAAAAACTGTTTTTT CATRLGEKLFF
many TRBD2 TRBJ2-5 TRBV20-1 TGCAGTGCAACGAGGATGGCGGGGGGCCAAGAGACCCAGTACTTC CSATRMAGGQETQYF
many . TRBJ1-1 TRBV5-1 TGCGCCAGCAGCCCTACGGGACGGATGAACACTGAAGCTTTCTTT CASSPTGRMNTEAFF
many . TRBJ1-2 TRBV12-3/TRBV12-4 TGTGCCAGCAGGCCGACAGGATTAAACTATGGCTACACCTTC CASRPTGLNYGYTF
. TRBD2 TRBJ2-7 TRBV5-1 TGCGCCAGCAGCGCGAAAGCGGGGGAGATCTCCTACGAGCAGTACTTC CASSAKAGEISYEQYF
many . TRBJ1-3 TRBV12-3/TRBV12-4 TGTGCCAGCAGGACGTTCGGGGGAAACACCATATATTTT CASRTFGGNTIYF
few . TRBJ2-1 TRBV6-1 TGTGCCAGCACCGATAGCGTGGGGGATGAGCAGTTCTTC CASTDSVGDEQFF
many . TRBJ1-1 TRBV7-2 TGTGCCAGCTCCGGGACCGGGAGGACTGAAGCTTTCTTT CASSGTGRTEAFF
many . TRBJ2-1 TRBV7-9 TGTGCCAGCAGCGATAACGCAATTACCTACAATGAGCAGTTCTTC CASSDNAITYNEQFF
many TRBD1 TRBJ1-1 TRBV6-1 TGTGCCAGCAGTTTGGACAGGTCAAAGAACACTGAAGCTTTCTTT CASSLDRSKNTEAFF
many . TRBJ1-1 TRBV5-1 TGCGCCAGCAGCGCCCTACAGGGTAGGGGGACTGAAGCTTTCTTT CASSALQGRGTEAFF
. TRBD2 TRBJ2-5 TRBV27 TGTGCCAGCAGTTCATACTATAGCGGGAGCCGCCAAGAGACCCAGTACTTC CASSSYYSGSRQETQYF
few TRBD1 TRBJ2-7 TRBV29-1 TGCAGCGTTGAAGATCAGGGGGCATACGAGCAGTACTTC CSVEDQGAYEQYF